This entry features one TCR beta chain sequence. The sample originates from a study of blood T cell repertoires in COVID-19. Germline V CDR1 and CDR2: SNHLY, FYNNEI. Trimming took 4 bases from V and 2 from J; bases not matched to a gene: 5. This CDR3 comprises 15 residues. Clones were read by immunoSEQ multiplex PCR, and TCRdb kept only the in-frame ones, dropping some. This table holds about 410,000 clones, roughly 91% found once. The chain couples TRBV2 to TRBJ2-1; 7 bases match TRBD2. Sequencing was done on a sample of PBMCs or T cells enriched from blood (not recorded which). The source of this sequence is a young man who had recovered from COVID-19. The CDR3 is CASSGQRDAYNEQFF. In DNA form, the CDR3 reads TGTGCCAGCAGTGGTCAGCGGGATGCCTACAATGAGCAGTTCTTC. Supplemented by reference TRBV2 and TRBJ2-1, the full variable domain reads EPEVTQTPSHQVTQMGQEVILRCVPISNHLYFYWYRQILGQKVEFLVSFYNNEISEKSEIFDDQFSVERPDGSNFTLKIRSTKLEDSAMYFCASSGQRDAYNEQFFGPGTRLTVL.